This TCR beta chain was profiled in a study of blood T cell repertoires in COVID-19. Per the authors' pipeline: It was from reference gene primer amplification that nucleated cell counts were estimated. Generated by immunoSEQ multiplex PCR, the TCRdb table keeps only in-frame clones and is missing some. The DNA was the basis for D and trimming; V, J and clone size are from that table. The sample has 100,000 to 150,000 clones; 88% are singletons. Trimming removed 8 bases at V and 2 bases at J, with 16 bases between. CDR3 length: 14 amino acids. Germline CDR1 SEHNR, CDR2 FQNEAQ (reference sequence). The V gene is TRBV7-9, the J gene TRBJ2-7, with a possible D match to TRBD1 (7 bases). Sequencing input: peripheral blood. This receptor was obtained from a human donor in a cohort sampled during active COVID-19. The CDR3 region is CASSGGTPAYEQYF. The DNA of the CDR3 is TGTGCCAGCTCAGGGGGGACACCTGCCTACGAGCAGTACTTC.